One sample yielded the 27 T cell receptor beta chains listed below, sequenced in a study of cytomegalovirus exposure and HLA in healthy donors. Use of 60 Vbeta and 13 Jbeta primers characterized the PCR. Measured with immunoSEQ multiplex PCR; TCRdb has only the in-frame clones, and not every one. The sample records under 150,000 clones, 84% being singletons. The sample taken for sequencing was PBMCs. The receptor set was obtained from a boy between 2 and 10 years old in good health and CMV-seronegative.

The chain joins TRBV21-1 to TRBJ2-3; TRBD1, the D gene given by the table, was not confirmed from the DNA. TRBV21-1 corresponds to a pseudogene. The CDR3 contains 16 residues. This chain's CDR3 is CASSPGAGGETDTQYF. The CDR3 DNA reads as TGTGCCAGCAGCCCCGGCGCAGGGGGCGAAACAGATACGCAGTATTTT.

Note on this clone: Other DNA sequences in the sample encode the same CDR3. CDR3 region: CASTEKDRAKNIQYF. CDR3 nucleotides: TGTGCCAGCACCGAAAAGGACAGGGCCAAAAACATTCAGTACTTC. V is TRBV6-5 and J is TRBJ2-4; 7 bases are a match to TRBD1. CDR1 is MNHEY, CDR2 SVGAGI, per germline. Germline trimming cut 7 bases from V and 1 base from J; bases unmatched to any gene: 7. There are 15 residues in the CDR3.

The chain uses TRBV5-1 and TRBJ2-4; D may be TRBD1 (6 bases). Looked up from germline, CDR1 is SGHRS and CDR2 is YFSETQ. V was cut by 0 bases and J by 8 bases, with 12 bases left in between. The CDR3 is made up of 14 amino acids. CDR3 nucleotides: TGCGCCAGCAGCTTGGATTCAGGGGCGGACATTCAGTACTTC. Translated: CASSLDSGADIQYF. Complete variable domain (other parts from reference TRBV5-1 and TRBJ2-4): KAGVTQTPRYLIKTRGQQVTLSCSPISGHRSVSWYQQTPGQGLQFLFEYFSETQRNKGNFPGRFSGRQFSNSRSEMNVSTLELGDSALYLCASSLDSGADIQYFGAGTRLSVL.

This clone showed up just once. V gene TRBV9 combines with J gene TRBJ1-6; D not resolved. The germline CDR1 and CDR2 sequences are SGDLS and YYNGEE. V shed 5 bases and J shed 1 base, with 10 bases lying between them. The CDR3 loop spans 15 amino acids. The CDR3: CASSEKYSYNSPLHF. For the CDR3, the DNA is TGTGCCAGCAGTGAGAAGTATTCCTATAATTCACCCCTCCACTTT.

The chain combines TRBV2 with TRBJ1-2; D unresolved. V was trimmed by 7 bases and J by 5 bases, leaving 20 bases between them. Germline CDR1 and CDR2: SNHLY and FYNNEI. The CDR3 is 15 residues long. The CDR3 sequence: CASKLGSKHSYGYTF. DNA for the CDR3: TGTGCCAGCAAGCTAGGCAGCAAACACTCTTATGGCTACACCTTC.

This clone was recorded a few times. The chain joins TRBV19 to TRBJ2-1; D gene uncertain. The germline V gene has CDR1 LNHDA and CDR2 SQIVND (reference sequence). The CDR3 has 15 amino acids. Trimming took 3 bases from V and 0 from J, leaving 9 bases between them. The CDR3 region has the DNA TGTGCCAGTAGTATCGTGGAGACCTCCTACAATGAGCAGTTCTTC. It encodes CASSIVETSYNEQFF.

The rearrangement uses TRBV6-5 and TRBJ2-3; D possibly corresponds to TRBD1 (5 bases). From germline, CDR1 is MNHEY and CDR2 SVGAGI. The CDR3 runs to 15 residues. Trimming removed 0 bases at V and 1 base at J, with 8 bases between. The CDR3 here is CASSYSTAGTDTQYF. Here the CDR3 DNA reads TGTGCCAGCAGTTACTCGACAGCAGGCACAGATACGCAGTATTTT.

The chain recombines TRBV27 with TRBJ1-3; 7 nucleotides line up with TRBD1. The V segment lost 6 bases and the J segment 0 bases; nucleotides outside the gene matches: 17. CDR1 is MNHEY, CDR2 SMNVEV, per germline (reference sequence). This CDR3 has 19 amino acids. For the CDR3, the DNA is TGTGCCAGCAGCGCCAGACAGGGAGACTCCCGAATCTCTGGAAACACCATATATTTT. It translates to CASSARQGDSRISGNTIYF.

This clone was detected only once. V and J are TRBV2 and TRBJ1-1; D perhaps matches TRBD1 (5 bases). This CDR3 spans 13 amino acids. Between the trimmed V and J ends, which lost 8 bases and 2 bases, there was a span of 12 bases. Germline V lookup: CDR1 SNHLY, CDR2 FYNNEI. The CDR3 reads CASCGAANTEAFF. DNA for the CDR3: TGTGCCAGCTGCGGGGCAGCCAACACTGAAGCTTTCTTT.

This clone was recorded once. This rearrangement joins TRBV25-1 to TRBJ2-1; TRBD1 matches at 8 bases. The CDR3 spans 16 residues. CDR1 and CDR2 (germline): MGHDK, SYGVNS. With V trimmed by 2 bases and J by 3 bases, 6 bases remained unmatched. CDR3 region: CASSEPGGDGYNEQFF. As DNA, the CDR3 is TGTGCCAGCAGTGAACCAGGGGGCGACGGCTACAATGAGCAGTTCTTC.

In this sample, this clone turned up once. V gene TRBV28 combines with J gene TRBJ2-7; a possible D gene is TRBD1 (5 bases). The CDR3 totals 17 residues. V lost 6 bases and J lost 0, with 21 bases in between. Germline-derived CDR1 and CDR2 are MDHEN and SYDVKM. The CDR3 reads CASRLPLGQGSSYEQYF. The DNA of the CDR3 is TGTGCCAGCAGGCTCCCTCTTGGCCAGGGCAGCTCCTACGAGCAGTACTTC. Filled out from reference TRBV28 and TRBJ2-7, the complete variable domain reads DVKVTQSSRYLVKRTGEKVFLECVQDMDHENMFWYRQDPGLGLRLIYFSYDVKMKEKGDIPEGYSVSREKKERFSLILESASTNQTSMYLCASRLPLGQGSSYEQYFGPGTRLTVT.

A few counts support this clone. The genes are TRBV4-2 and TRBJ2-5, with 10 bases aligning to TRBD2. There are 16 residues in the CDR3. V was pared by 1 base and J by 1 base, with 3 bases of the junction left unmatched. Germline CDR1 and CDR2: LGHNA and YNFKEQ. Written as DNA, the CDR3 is TGTGCCAGCAGCCAAGCAGCTAGCGGGGGCCAAGAGACCCAGTACTTC. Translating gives CASSQAASGGQETQYF.

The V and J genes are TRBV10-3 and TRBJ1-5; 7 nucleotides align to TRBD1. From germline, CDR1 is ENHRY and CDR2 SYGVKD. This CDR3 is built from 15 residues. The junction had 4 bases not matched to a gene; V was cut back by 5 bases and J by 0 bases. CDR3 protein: CAISTGANSNQPQHF. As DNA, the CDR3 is TGTGCCATCAGTACAGGGGCCAATAGCAATCAGCCCCAGCATTTT.

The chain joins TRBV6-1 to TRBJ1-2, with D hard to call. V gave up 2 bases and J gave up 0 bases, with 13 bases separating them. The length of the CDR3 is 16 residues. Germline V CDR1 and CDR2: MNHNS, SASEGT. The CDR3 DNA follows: TGTGCCAGCAGTGAAAACGAGGCGGCGGCTAACTATGGCTACACCTTC. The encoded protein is CASSENEAAANYGYTF.

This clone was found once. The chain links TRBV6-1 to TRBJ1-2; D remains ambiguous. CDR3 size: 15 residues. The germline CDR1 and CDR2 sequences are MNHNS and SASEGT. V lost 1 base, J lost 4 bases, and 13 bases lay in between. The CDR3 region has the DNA TGTGCCAGCAGTGAAGTCGGAGAAGTGGGCTATGGCTACACCTTC. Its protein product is CASSEVGEVGYGYTF.

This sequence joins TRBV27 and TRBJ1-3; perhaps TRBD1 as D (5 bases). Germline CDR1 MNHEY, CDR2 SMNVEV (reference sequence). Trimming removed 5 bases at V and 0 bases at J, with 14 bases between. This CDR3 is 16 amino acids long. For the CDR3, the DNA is TGTGCCAGCAGTCCGCTACAGGTCAACTCTGGAAACACCATATATTTT. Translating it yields CASSPLQVNSGNTIYF.

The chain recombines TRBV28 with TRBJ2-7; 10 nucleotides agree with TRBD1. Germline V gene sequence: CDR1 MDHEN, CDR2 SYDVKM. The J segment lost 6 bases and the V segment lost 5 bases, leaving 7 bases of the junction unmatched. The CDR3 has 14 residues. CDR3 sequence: CASSPRDRGSEQYF. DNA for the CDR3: TGTGCCAGCAGTCCCAGGGACAGGGGTAGCGAGCAGTACTTC. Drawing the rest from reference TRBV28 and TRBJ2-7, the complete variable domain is DVKVTQSSRYLVKRTGEKVFLECVQDMDHENMFWYRQDPGLGLRLIYFSYDVKMKEKGDIPEGYSVSREKKERFSLILESASTNQTSMYLCASSPRDRGSEQYFGPGTRLTVT.

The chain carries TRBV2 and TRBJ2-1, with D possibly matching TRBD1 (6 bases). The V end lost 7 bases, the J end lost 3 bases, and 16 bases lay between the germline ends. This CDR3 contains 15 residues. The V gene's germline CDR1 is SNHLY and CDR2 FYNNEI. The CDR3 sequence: CASKADRVNYNEQFF. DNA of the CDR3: TGTGCCAGCAAAGCGGACAGAGTGAACTACAATGAGCAGTTCTTC. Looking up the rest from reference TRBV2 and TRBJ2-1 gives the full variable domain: EPEVTQTPSHQVTQMGQEVILRCVPISNHLYFYWYRQILGQKVEFLVSFYNNEISEKSEIFDDQFSVERPDGSNFTLKIRSTKLEDSAMYFCASKADRVNYNEQFFGPGTRLTVL.

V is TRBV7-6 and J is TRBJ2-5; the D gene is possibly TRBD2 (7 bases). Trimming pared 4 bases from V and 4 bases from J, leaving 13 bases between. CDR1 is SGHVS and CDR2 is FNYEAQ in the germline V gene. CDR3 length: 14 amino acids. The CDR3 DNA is TGTGCCAGCAGCTGGGGGGGCGGGCGAGAGACCCAGTACTTC. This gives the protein CASSWGGGRETQYF.

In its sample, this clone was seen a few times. The CDR3 region is CASSEALAGGPDSTDTQYF. The DNA for the CDR3 is TGTGCCAGCAGTGAAGCGCTGGCGGGGGGGCCCGATAGCACAGATACGCAGTATTTT. This chain joins TRBV6-1 and TRBJ2-3; the match to TRBD2 covers 9 bases. V shed 0 bases and J 0 bases; nucleotides not matched to a gene: 10. Germline CDR1 reads MNHNS; CDR2 reads SASEGT. The CDR3 runs to 19 residues.

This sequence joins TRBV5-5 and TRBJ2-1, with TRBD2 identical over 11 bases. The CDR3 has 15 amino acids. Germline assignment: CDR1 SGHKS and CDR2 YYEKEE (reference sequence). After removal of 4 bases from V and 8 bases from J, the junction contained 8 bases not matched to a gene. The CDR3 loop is CASSGGTSGRHEQFF. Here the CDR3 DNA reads TGTGCCAGCAGCGGCGGGACTAGCGGAAGGCATGAGCAGTTCTTC.

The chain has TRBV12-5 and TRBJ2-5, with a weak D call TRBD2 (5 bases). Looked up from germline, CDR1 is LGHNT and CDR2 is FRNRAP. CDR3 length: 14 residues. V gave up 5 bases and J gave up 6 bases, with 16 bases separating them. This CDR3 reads CASGTDTGEKTQYF. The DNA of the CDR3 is TGTGCTAGTGGTACGGATACCGGGGAGAAGACCCAGTACTTC.

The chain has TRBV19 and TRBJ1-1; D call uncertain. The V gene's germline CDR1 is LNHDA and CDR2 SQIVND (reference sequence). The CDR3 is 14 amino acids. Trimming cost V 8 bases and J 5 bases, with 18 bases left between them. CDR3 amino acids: CASCRESPRTEAFF. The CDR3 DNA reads TGTGCCAGTTGCCGGGAATCGCCACGGACTGAAGCTTTCTTT.

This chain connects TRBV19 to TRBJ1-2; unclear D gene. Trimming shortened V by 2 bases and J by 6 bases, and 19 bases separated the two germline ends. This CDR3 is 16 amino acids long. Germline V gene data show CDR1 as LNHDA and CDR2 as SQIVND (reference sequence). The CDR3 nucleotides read TGTGCCAGTAGTATACTAGGTCGGAGGGATCTTGATGGCTACACCTTC. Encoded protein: CASSILGRRDLDGYTF. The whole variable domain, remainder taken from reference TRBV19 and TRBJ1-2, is DGGITQSPKYLFRKEGQNVTLSCEQNLNHDAMYWYRQDPGQGLRLIYYSQIVNDFQKGDIAEGYSVSREKKESFPLTVTSAQKNPTAFYLCASSILGRRDLDGYTFGSGTRLTVV.

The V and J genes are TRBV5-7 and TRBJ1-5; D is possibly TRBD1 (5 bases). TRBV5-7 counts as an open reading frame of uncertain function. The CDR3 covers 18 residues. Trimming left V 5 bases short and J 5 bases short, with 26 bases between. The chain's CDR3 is CASRGGGQGKVADQPQHF. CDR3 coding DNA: TGTGCCAGCAGGGGGGGAGGGCAGGGTAAGGTAGCGGATCAGCCCCAGCATTTT.

CDR3 loop: CASSQDLGEVNYGYTF. The DNA for the CDR3 is TGCGCCAGCAGCCAAGATTTGGGGGAGGTTAACTATGGCTACACCTTC. This chain connects TRBV4-3 to TRBJ1-2; D is perhaps TRBD1 (5 bases). From germline, CDR1 is LGHNA and CDR2 YSLEER. Trimming removed 0 bases at V and 1 base at J, with 12 bases between. The CDR3 has 16 amino acids.

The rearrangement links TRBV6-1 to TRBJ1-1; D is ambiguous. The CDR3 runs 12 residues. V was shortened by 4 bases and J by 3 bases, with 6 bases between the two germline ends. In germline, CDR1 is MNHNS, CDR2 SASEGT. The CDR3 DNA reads TGTGCCAGCAGTGTGGCGGACACTGAAGCTTTCTTT. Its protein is CASSVADTEAFF.